A selection of T cell receptor beta chains follows, all from one sample in a study of radiotherapy plus CTLA-4 blockade in lung cancer. Produced via immunoSEQ multiplex PCR; TCRdb's table is partial and in-frame only. Of around 80,000 clones detected, about 80% appear once; the ten largest clones hold approximately 0.79%. Sequencing used peripheral blood, obtained from a patient treated with radiotherapy plus ipilimumab. All receptors derive from a human donor with non-small cell lung cancer who had stable disease on radiotherapy plus ipilimumab. Each CDR3 is given with its conserved first and last residue. A D gene is named only where the DNA matches it firmly. Clone size, where shown, is once, few, many, or a class for clones that have expanded.

cdr3_nt	cdr3_aa	j_call	d_call	v_call	clone_size
TGTGCCAGCAGCAACCCAGGGAATGAGCAGTTCTTC	CASSNPGNEQFF	TRBJ2-1	NA	TRBV6-5	NA
TGTGCCTGGGGCGCAGATAATTCACCCCTCCACTTT	CAWGADNSPLHF	TRBJ1-6	NA	TRBV30	NA
TGTGCCAGCAGCTTGAACCCTGGGGCCCTCGGGGAAAAACTGTTTTTT	CASSLNPGALGEKLFF	TRBJ1-4	NA	TRBV11-2	NA
TGTGCCAGCAGCACCCGACTAGCGGGAGGGACCGGGGAGCTGTTTTTT	CASSTRLAGGTGELFF	TRBJ2-2	TRBD2	TRBV9	NA
TGTGCCAGCAGCCCTGCCGGGACAGGGAGCGGGCAGCCCCAGCATTTT	CASSPAGTGSGQPQHF	TRBJ1-5	TRBD1	TRBV7-3	NA
TGCAGCGTTGCGGCCTCTCAGGGTAAAGAGACCCAGTACTTC	CSVAASQGKETQYF	TRBJ2-5	NA	TRBV29-1	NA
TGTGCAAGTCGCTTAGTGGGGGTTCCTCTAGCCTACGAGCAGTACTTC	CASRLVGVPLAYEQYF	TRBJ2-7	NA	TRBV12-2	NA
TGCGCCAGCAGCACATTAGTAGGGGACACCGGGGAGCTGTTTTTT	CASSTLVGDTGELFF	TRBJ2-2	NA	TRBV5-1	NA
TGCGCCAGCAGCCAAGGCCCCCTCCGGGGCCGAAAAAGGGAAAAACTGTTTTTT	CASSQGPLRGRKREKLFF	TRBJ1-4	NA	TRBV4-1	NA
TGTGCCAGCAGCTTTGGACAAGTAGAGACCCAGTACTTC	CASSFGQVETQYF	TRBJ2-5	NA	TRBV7-2	NA
TGCGCCAGCGGGGCAGCCCCTACTGAAGCTTTCTTT	CASGAAPTEAFF	TRBJ1-1	NA	TRBV23-1	NA
TGTGCCAGCTCACCACCCGGGACTAGGGGAGCAGATACGCAGTATTTT	CASSPPGTRGADTQYF	TRBJ2-3	TRBD2	TRBV18	NA
TGTGCCAGCAGTGTAACAGGTAGCAATCAGCCCCAGCATTTT	CASSVTGSNQPQHF	TRBJ1-5	NA	TRBV25-1	NA
TGTGCCAGCAGTCGACAGGGGCGGGAGACCCAGTACTTC	CASSRQGRETQYF	TRBJ2-5	TRBD1	TRBV28	NA
TGTGCCAGCAGCTTGGATAGCGGGGGGCGCCGCCAACAGTTCTTC	CASSLDSGGRRQQFF	TRBJ2-1	TRBD2	TRBV5-6	few